The T cell receptor beta chain under discussion was sequenced for a study of shared clonotypes between healthy human individuals. Study-level points and caveats: Clonotypes shared by all four sorted-subset donors had higher generation probabilities than non-shared clonotypes.

Cells designated naive CD8 were CD45RO-negative and were positively selected for CCR7, with terminally differentiated effector memory CD45RA+ cells excluded. The V end lost 0 bases, the J end lost 0 bases, and 4 bases lay between the germline ends. Germline V gene lookup returns CDR1 SGHDT and CDR2 YYEEEE. The CDR3 covers 15 residues. Authors' methods: Junction-only sequences without quality scores came from ImmunoSEQ, so filtering differed. Sequenced by immunoSEQ multiplex PCR; TCRdb stores in-frame clones only, minus some. V and J calls and clone size come straight from that table; D and trimming were deduced from the DNA. The sample consists of 2 million to 2.5 million clones, about 92% of them appearing once. This clone has just a few counts. Its antigen is not known.

The chain is built from TRBV5-6 and TRBJ2-6; D remains unclear. This sequence originates from a man younger than 35 in good health. Some clones in this sample may be carry-over from other donors' samples. Specimen: naive CD8+ T cells from PBMCs. The chain's CDR3 is CASSLGSSGANVLTF. The CDR3 DNA follows: TGTGCCAGCAGCTTGGGTAGCTCTGGGGCCAACGTCCTGACTTTC.